This passage covers 20 T cell receptor beta chains from one sample sequenced in a study of T cells in women clearing cervical HPV infection (dated by TCRdb to 2017 to 2018). Library prep was done by the immunoSEQ multiplex PCR assay. Held by TCRdb, this immuneACCESS table contains in-frame sequences only and omits some clones. Under half of the omission traces to an unresolved V gene where checked; the cause of the rest is unknown. This sample's table carries tens of thousands of clones. The ten largest make up about 7.1% of the sample. Sequenced sample: blood buffy coat. These receptors were collected from a woman aged 18-70 years with a cervical HPV16 infection that either progressed to CIN3+ or cleared (not recorded which).

For this clone: The CDR3 is cut off 3 residues early in the read; its end comes from the germline J gene. V is TRBV6-4 and J is TRBJ2-3; 9 bases fit TRBD2. J gave up 1 base and V 4 bases, and 0 bases lay outside the gene matches. The germline V gene encodes CDR1 MRHNA and CDR2 SNTAGT. The CDR3 spans 14 residues. The CDR3 loop reads CASSASGGTDTQYF. Partial CDR3 DNA: TGTGCCAGCAGTGCTAGCGGGGGCACAGATACG.

Comments on this clone: The CDR3 extends 3 residues past the end of the read, so its final part is completed from the germline J gene. This chain joins TRBV6-1 and TRBJ1-1; unclear D gene. The CDR3 length is 14 residues. Germline values: CDR1 MNHNS, CDR2 SASEGT. The ends were cut back, 2 bases at V and 4 bases at J, with 11 bases in the middle. This CDR3 is CASSESSEGTEAFF. Partial CDR3 DNA: TGTGCCAGCAGTGAATCTTCCGAGGGCACTGAA.

CDR3 DNA (partial): TGCAGTGCTAGAGACCCCTCACCGGGGGGCCCGAGCAATGAG. Its translation: CSARDPSPGGPSNE. The entire CDR3 protein is CSARDPSPGGPSNEQFF. The chain couples TRBV20-1 to TRBJ2-1, with D perhaps matching TRBD2 (7 bases). The sequenced fragment ends 3 residues before the CDR3 boundary, so the rest is inferred from the germline J gene. Trimming left V 0 bases short and J 6 bases short, with 21 bases between. Germline-derived CDR1 and CDR2 are DFQATT and SNEGSKA (reference sequence). CDR3 length equals 17 residues.

Comments on this clone: The read comes to an end 3 residues before the CDR3 does, leaving the germline J gene to fill in the end. The J gene is TRBJ1-2, the V gene TRBV14, with TRBD1 matching over 8 bases. Germline lookup yields CDR1 SGHDN and CDR2 FVKESK. The CDR3 runs to 13 residues. Trimming at V came to 3 bases and at J to 6 bases, leaving 3 bases not matched to a gene. CDR3 DNA (partial): TGTGCCAGCAGCCACGACAGGGGTAATGGC. This encodes CASSHDRGNG. The entire CDR3 sequence reads CASSHDRGNGYTF.

On this clone itself: The CDR3 is cut off 3 residues early in the read; its end comes from the germline J gene. The rearrangement links TRBV6-2 or TRBV6-3 to TRBJ2-2, with 8 nucleotides matching TRBD1. The CDR3 has 17 amino acids. Germline V gives CDR1 MNHEY, CDR2 SVGEGT. The junction had 14 bases not matched to a gene; V was cut back by 5 bases and J by 6 bases. CDR3 DNA, as far as it was read: TGTGCCAGCAGTCATGGACCGGGACAGGATGTGTCCGGGGAG. It translates to CASSHGPGQDVSGE. The entire CDR3 protein is CASSHGPGQDVSGELFF.

Worth noting for this clone: The CDR3 end falls 3 residues outside the read, so it is completed with the germline J gene. V usage is TRBV20-1 and J usage is TRBJ2-3, with 10 bases lining up with TRBD2. Germline V gives CDR1 DFQATT, CDR2 SNEGSKA (reference sequence). V lost 5 bases and J lost 2; bases outside the gene matches: 7. CDR3 length: 15 amino acids. The DNA read from the CDR3 is TGCAGTGCTCTAGCGGGGGTGCACAACACAGATACG. Its translation: CSALAGVHNTDT. The entire CDR3 protein is CSALAGVHNTDTQYF.

Details on this clone: Read data end 3 residues before the CDR3 end; the end is taken from the germline J gene. V usage is TRBV12-3 or TRBV12-4 and J usage is TRBJ1-5; unclear D gene. Trimming took off 4 bases at V and 9 bases at J, with 13 bases between the two ends. The CDR3 totals 13 residues. CDR3 amino acids: CASSSLPELPQHF. The sequenced part of the CDR3 DNA is TGTGCCAGCAGTTCCTTACCAGAGTTGCCC.

Concerning this clone: With the read ending 3 residues before the CDR3 end, the germline J gene is used to fill in that end. The chain is built from TRBV13 and TRBJ2-6, with 7 bases matching TRBD1. This CDR3 has 15 amino acids. Germline V gene data show CDR1 as PRHDT and CDR2 as FYEKMQ (reference sequence). The J segment lost 4 bases and the V segment lost 2 bases, leaving 2 bases of the junction unmatched. CDR3 residues: CASSLTGDGANVLTF. The part of the CDR3 DNA that was read is TGTGCCAGCAGCTTAACAGGGGACGGGGCCAACGTC. Looking up the rest from reference TRBV13 and TRBJ2-6 gives the full variable domain: AAGVIQSPRHLIKEKRETATLKCYPIPRHDTVYWYQQGPGQDPQFLISFYEKMQSDKGSIPDRFSAQQFSDYHSELNMSSLELGDSALYFCASSLTGDGANVLTFGAGSRLTVL.

Comments on this clone: The CDR3 is cut off 3 residues early in the read; its end comes from the germline J gene. The genes are TRBV19 and TRBJ2-7; perhaps TRBD2 as D (5 bases). CDR1 is LNHDA and CDR2 is SQIVND in the germline V gene (reference sequence). V shed 5 bases and J shed 6 bases, with 14 bases lying between them. The CDR3 is 13 amino acids. Here the CDR3 reads CASSPGWAGEQYF. The CDR3 bases that were read are TGTGCCAGTAGTCCCGGTTGGGCGGGCGAG.

Notes on this clone: Read coverage stops 3 residues before the CDR3 terminus; the germline J gene supplies the remainder. This chain joins TRBV5-1 and TRBJ2-3; 7 bases are shared with TRBD2. The CDR3 loop spans 15 amino acids. The trim removed 2 bases at V and 0 bases at J, leaving 3 bases unmatched. Per the germline V gene, CDR1 is SGHRS and CDR2 is YFSETQ. CDR3 sequence: CASSFGGVSTDTQYF. CDR3 DNA (partial): TGCGCCAGCAGCTTTGGGGGGGTTAGCACAGATACG.

As for this clone: The read is 3 residues too short to cover the CDR3 end, so that end is filled in from the germline J gene. V and J are TRBV5-6 and TRBJ2-2; D is ambiguous. The CDR3 is 14 amino acids. In germline, CDR1 is SGHDT, CDR2 YYEEEE. V gave up 2 bases and J gave up 1 base, with 6 bases separating them. The part of the CDR3 DNA that was read is TGTGCCAGCAGCTTCGCGGAGAACACCGGGGAG. It is translated as CASSFAENTGE. The full CDR3 reads CASSFAENTGELFF.

A word on this clone: The sequence runs out 3 residues before the end of the CDR3; the remainder is reconstructed from the germline J gene. The chain uses TRBV18 and TRBJ2-5; TRBD2 aligns across 9 bases. The germline V gene encodes CDR1 KGHSH and CDR2 LQKENI. The trim removed 0 bases at V and 5 bases at J, leaving 7 bases unmatched. This CDR3 contains 16 residues. The covered CDR3 bases are TGTGCCAGCTCACCACCGAGAGCGGGGGGCCGGGAGACC. Translating it yields CASSPPRAGGRET. The whole CDR3 protein reads CASSPPRAGGRETQYF.

With regard to this clone: The sequenced fragment ends 3 residues before the CDR3 boundary, so the rest is inferred from the germline J gene. This chain connects TRBV5-4 to TRBJ2-5, with 8 bases matching TRBD2. The CDR3 is 13 residues long. Trimming at V came to 2 bases and at J to 6 bases, leaving 3 bases not matched to a gene. Germline CDR1 reads SGHNT; CDR2 reads YYREEE (reference sequence). CDR3 amino acids: CASSFGGGKTQYF. The sequenced part of the CDR3 DNA is TGTGCCAGCAGCTTTGGCGGGGGGAAGACC.

On this clone: The read is 3 residues too short to cover the CDR3 end, so that end is filled in from the germline J gene. J is TRBJ1-1 and V is TRBV6-2 or TRBV6-3; D gene uncertain. From germline, CDR1 is MNHEY and CDR2 SVGEGT. Trimming cost V 7 bases and J 3 bases, with 15 bases left between them. CDR3 length: 14 amino acids. CDR3 DNA, as far as it was read: TGTGCCAGCACCGACCCCTCCGGGGACACTGAA. It encodes CASTDPSGDTE. The CDR3 in full is CASTDPSGDTEAFF.

Note on this clone: The sequence runs out 3 residues before the end of the CDR3; the remainder is reconstructed from the germline J gene. V gene TRBV7-9 combines with J gene TRBJ2-1, with 9 bases fitting TRBD1. V was clipped by 6 bases and J by 6 bases; unmatched bases: 9. This CDR3 is 15 amino acids long. Germline CDR1 SEHNR, CDR2 FQNEAQ (reference sequence). Here the CDR3 reads CASSPTGQGVNEQFF. CDR3 bases read: TGTGCCAGCAGTCCCACGGGACAGGGAGTCAATGAG.

Comment on this clone: The CDR3 is cut off 3 residues early in the read; its end comes from the germline J gene. The rearrangement uses TRBV30 and TRBJ2-1; D might be TRBD1 (6 bases). CDR3 size: 14 residues. The germline V and J ends were trimmed by 0 bases and 2 bases, with 8 bases remaining between them. Per germline, CDR1 GTSNPN and CDR2 SVGIG (reference sequence). The DNA read from the CDR3 is TGTGCCTGGAGTGTAGGGGGACCCTACAATGAG. Encoded protein: CAWSVGGPYNE. The complete CDR3 reads CAWSVGGPYNEQFF.

Regarding this clone: The CDR3 goes on 3 residues after the read ends, and that part is filled in from the germline J gene. This sequence joins TRBV6-4 and TRBJ2-1; D not resolved. V was cut by 3 bases and J by 5 bases, with 8 bases left in between. CDR3 length equals 13 residues. Germline V gene sequence: CDR1 MRHNA, CDR2 SNTAGT. The sequenced part of the CDR3 DNA is TGTGCCAGCAGTGAAGGGCAGCACAATGAG. Its protein is CASSEGQHNE. The whole CDR3 is CASSEGQHNEQFF.

About this clone: The read comes to an end 3 residues before the CDR3 does, leaving the germline J gene to fill in the end. The chain links TRBV6-1 to TRBJ2-3; possible D gene TRBD1, 5 bases. CDR3 length: 15 amino acids. The germline V gene has CDR1 MNHNS and CDR2 SASEGT. Trimming removed 5 bases from V and 4 bases from J, with 16 bases in between. Incomplete CDR3 DNA: TGTGCCAGCAGTCAAGGGTCAGGGTCCGCAGATACG. Amino acids: CASSQGSGSADT. The whole CDR3 region reads CASSQGSGSADTQYF.

On this clone itself: The read ends 3 residues early relative to the CDR3; the germline J gene fills the gap. The J gene is TRBJ1-5, the V gene TRBV6-2 or TRBV6-3, with 10 bases identical to TRBD1. CDR1 and CDR2 (germline): MNHEY, SVGEGT. This CDR3 comprises 17 residues. With 6 bases clipped from V and 4 bases from J, the junction kept 12 bases outside the gene matches. The CDR3 protein is CASSRPIDRGRNQPQHF. The DNA read from the CDR3 is TGTGCCAGCAGCAGACCCATCGACAGGGGGCGAAATCAGCCC.

Details on this clone: The missing CDR3 end, 3 residues past where the read stops, is filled in from the germline J gene. The rearrangement uses TRBV11-2 and TRBJ2-1; perhaps TRBD1 as D (6 bases). The V gene's germline CDR1 is SGHAT and CDR2 FQNNGV. The CDR3 covers 15 residues. Trimming cost V 3 bases and J 5 bases, with 14 bases left between them. CDR3 bases read: TGTGCCAGCAGCTTTCCCTTGACAGGCCACAATGAG. Translation gives CASSFPLTGHNE. Given in full, the CDR3 is CASSFPLTGHNEQFF.